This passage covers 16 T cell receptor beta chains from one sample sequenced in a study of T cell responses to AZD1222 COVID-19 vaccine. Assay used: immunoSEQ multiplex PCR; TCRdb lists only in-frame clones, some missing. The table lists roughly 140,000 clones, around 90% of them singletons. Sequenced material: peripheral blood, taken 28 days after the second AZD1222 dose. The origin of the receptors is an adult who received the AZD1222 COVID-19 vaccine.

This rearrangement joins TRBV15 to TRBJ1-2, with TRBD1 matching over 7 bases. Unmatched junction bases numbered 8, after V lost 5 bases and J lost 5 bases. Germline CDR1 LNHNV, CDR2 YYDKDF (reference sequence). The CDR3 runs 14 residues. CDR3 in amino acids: CATSLDRRIYGYTF. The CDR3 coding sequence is TGTGCCACCAGCTTGGACAGGCGCATTTATGGCTACACCTTC.

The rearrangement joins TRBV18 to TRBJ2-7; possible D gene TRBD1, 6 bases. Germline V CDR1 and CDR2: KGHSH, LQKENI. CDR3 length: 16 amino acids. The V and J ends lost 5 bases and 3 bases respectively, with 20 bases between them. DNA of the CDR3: TGTGCCAGCTCAGAGGGGGTCAGACAGGCGAACTACGAGCAGTACTTC. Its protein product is CASSEGVRQANYEQYF.

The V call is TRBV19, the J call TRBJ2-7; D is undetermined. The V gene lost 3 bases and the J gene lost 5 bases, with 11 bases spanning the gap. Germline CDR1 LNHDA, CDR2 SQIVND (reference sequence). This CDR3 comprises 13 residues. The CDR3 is CASSMRYPDEQYF. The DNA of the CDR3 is TGTGCCAGTAGTATGCGTTACCCGGACGAGCAGTACTTC. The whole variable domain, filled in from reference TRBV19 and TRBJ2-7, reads DGGITQSPKYLFRKEGQNVTLSCEQNLNHDAMYWYRQDPGQGLRLIYYSQIVNDFQKGDIAEGYSVSREKKESFPLTVTSAQKNPTAFYLCASSMRYPDEQYFGPGTRLTVT.

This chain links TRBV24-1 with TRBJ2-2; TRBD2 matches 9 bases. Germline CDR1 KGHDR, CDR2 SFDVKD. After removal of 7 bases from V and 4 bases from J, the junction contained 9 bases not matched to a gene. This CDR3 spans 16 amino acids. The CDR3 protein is CATSGISGGLTGELFF. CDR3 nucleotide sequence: TGTGCCACCAGCGGTATTAGCGGGGGCCTCACCGGGGAGCTGTTTTTT.

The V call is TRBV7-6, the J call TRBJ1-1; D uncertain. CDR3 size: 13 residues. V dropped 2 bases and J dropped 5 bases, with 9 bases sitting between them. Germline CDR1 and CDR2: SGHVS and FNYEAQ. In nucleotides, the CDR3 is TGTGCCAGCAGCTTAAACGGGGTGACTGAAGCTTTCTTT. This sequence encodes CASSLNGVTEAFF. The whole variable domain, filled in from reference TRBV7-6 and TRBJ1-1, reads GAGVSQSPRYKVTKRGQDVALRCDPISGHVSLYWYRQALGQGPEFLTYFNYEAQQDKSGLPNDRFSAERPEGSISTLTIQRTEQRDSAMYRCASSLNGVTEAFFGQGTRLTVV.

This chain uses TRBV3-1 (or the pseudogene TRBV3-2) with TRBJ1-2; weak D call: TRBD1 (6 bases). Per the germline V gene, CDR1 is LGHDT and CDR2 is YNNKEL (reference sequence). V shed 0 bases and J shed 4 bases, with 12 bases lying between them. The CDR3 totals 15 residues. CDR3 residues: CASSQEGLTGYGYTF. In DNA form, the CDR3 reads TGTGCCAGCAGCCAAGAGGGATTGACAGGCTATGGCTACACCTTC.

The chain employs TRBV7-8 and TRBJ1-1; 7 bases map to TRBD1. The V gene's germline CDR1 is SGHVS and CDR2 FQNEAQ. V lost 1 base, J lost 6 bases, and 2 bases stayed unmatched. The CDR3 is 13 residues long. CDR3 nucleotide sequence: TGTGCCAGCAGCTTAGATCAGGGGGCTGAAGCTTTCTTT. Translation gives CASSLDQGAEAFF. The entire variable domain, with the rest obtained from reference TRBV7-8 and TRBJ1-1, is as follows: GAGVSQSPRYKVAKRGQDVALRCDPISGHVSLFWYQQALGQGPEFLTYFQNEAQLDKSGLPSDRFFAERPEGSVSTLKIQRTQQEDSAVYLCASSLDQGAEAFFGQGTRLTVV.

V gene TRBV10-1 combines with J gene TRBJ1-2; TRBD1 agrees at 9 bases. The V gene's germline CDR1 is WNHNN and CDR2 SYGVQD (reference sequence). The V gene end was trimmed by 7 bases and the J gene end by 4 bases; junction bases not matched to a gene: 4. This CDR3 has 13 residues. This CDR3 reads CASIQGASYGYTF. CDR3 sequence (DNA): TGCGCCAGCATACAGGGGGCCTCCTATGGCTACACCTTC.

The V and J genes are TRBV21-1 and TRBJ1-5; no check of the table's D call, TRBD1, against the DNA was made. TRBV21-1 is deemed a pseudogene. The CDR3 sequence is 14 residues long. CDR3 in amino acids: CASSRDRDLQPQHF. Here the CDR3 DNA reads TGTGCCAGCAGCAGGGACAGGGACCTGCAGCCCCAGCATTTT.

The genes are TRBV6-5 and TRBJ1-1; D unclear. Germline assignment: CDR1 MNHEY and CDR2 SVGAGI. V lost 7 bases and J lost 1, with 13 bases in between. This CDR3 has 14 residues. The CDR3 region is CASTEAGPNTEAFF. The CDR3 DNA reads TGTGCCAGCACAGAGGCAGGACCGAACACTGAAGCTTTCTTT.

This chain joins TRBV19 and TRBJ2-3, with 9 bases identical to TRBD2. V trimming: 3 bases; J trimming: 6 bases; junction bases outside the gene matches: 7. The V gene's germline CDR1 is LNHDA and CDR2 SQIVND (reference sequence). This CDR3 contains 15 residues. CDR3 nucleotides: TGTGCCAGTAGTATCTCGGCGGGAGGGGCGGATACGCAGTATTTT. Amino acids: CASSISAGGADTQYF.

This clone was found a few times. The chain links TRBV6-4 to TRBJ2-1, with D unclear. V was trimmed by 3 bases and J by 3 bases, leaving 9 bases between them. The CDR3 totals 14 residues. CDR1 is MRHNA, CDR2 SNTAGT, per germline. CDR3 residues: CASSDGDHYNEQFF. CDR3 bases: TGTGCCAGCAGTGATGGTGACCACTACAATGAGCAGTTCTTC.

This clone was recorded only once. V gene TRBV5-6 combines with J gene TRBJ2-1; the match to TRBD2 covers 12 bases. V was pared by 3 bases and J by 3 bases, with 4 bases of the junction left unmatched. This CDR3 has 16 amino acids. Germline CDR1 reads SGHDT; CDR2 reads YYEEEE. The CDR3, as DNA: TGTGCCAGCAGCTCAATGACTAGCGGGGGCTACAATGAGCAGTTCTTC. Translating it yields CASSSMTSGGYNEQFF.

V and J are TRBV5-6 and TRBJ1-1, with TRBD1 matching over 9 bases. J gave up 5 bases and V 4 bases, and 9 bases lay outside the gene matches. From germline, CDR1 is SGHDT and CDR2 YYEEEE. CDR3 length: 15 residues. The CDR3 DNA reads TGTGCCAGCAGCGATGCCGGGACAGGGAGGACTGAAGCTTTCTTT. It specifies CASSDAGTGRTEAFF.

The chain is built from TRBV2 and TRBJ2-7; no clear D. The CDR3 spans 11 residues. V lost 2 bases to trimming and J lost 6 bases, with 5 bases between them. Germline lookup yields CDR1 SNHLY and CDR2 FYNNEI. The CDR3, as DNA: TGTGCCAGCAGTGAAAGTTTCGAGCAGTACTTC. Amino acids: CASSESFEQYF.

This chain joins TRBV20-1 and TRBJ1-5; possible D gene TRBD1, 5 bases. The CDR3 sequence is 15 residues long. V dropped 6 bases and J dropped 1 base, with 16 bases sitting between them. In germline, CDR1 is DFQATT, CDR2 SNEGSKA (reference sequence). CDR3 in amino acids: CSASAPGVSNQPQHF. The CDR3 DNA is TGCAGTGCAAGTGCTCCGGGGGTGAGCAATCAGCCCCAGCATTTT.